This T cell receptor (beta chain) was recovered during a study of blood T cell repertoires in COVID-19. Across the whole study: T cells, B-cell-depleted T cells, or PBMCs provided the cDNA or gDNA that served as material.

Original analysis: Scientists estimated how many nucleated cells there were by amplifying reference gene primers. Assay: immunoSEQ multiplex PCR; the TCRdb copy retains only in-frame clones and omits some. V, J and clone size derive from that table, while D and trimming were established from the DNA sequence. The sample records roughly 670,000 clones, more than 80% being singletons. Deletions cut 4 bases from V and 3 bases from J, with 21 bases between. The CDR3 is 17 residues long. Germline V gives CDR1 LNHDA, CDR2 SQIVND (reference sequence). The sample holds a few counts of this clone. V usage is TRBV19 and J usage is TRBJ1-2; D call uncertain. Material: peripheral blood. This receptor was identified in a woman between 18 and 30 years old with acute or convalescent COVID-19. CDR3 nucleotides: TGTGCCAGTAGTACGGGGTCCCCAGAGGAGGGCTACTATGGCTACACCTTC. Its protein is CASSTGSPEEGYYGYTF.